These 17 T cell receptor beta chains were sequenced from one sample in a study of CD8+ T cells in alopecia areata. RNA extraction and reverse transcription yielded cDNA as sequencing template. Clones were read by immunoSEQ multiplex PCR, and TCRdb kept only the in-frame ones, dropping some. The sample consists of some 150,000 clones, 45% to 60% of them appearing once. This sample's treatment: oral pan-JAK inhibitor, 5-10 mg twice daily. The starting material was CD8+ T cells sorted from blood, obtained at week 4, from a patient treated with tofacitinib. Receptors originate from a human donor with alopecia areata.

V usage is TRBV7-9 and J usage is TRBJ2-7; no firm D call. Germline-derived CDR1 and CDR2 are SEHNR and FQNEAQ (reference sequence). The CDR3 is 11 amino acids. The V end lost 3 bases, the J end lost 11 bases, and 11 bases lay between the germline ends. The CDR3 loop reads CASSFGREEYF. CDR3 sequence (DNA): TGTGCCAGCAGCTTCGGAAGAGAGGAGTACTTC.

The rearrangement uses TRBV5-6 and TRBJ1-5; D is unclear. The germline V gene encodes CDR1 SGHDT and CDR2 YYEEEE. V lost 4 bases and J lost 3, with 11 bases in between. The CDR3 sequence is 14 residues long. DNA for the CDR3: TGTGCCAGCAGCGCACTTGATACCAATCAGCCCCAGCATTTT. The encoded protein is CASSALDTNQPQHF.

The chain recombines TRBV27 with TRBJ2-7; D is unresolved. Germline-derived CDR1 and CDR2 are MNHEY and SMNVEV (reference sequence). V was trimmed by 6 bases and J by 7 bases, leaving 19 bases between them. The CDR3 is made up of 14 amino acids. The CDR3 protein is CASSPDGIGREQYF. The CDR3 nucleotides are TGTGCCAGCAGCCCCGATGGGATAGGTAGGGAGCAGTACTTC.

This clone was seen once. CDR3 amino acids: CASSVGRTNEKLFF. For the CDR3, the DNA is TGTGCCAGCAGTGTTGGGAGAACTAATGAAAAACTGTTTTTT. The J gene is TRBJ1-4, the V gene TRBV2; no clear D gene. Trimming pared 4 bases from V and 1 base from J, leaving 7 bases between. CDR1 is SNHLY and CDR2 is FYNNEI in the germline V gene. The CDR3 totals 14 residues.

V and J are TRBV9 and TRBJ1-6; a possible D gene is TRBD1 (5 bases). CDR1 is SGDLS and CDR2 is YYNGEE in the germline V gene. The CDR3 contains 14 residues. The V and J ends lost 3 bases and 11 bases respectively, with 15 bases between them. Written as DNA, the CDR3 is TGTGCCAGCAGCGGGGCAGGGTTCCCGCCACCCCTCCACTTT. Its protein product is CASSGAGFPPPLHF.

The chain couples TRBV25-1 to TRBJ2-2, with a tentative D call TRBD1 (6 bases). Looked up from germline, CDR1 is MGHDK and CDR2 is SYGVNS. Trimming stripped 2 bases from V and 3 bases from J, with 13 bases between. CDR3 length: 16 amino acids. The CDR3 region is CASSELAEGDTGELFF. The CDR3 DNA reads TGTGCCAGCAGTGAACTAGCCGAGGGGGACACCGGGGAGCTGTTTTTT. Together with reference TRBV25-1 and TRBJ2-2, the CDR3 gives the full variable domain: EADIYQTPRYLVIGTGKKITLECSQTMGHDKMYWYQQDPGMELHLIHYSYGVNSTEKGDLSSESTVSRIRTEHFPLTLESARPSHTSQYLCASSELAEGDTGELFFGEGSRLTVL.

The V gene is TRBV6-6, the J gene TRBJ2-7; 11 nucleotides agree with TRBD1. The CDR3 has 12 amino acids. CDR1 and CDR2 (germline): MNHNY, SVGAGI (reference sequence). V gave up 5 bases and J gave up 11 bases; unmatched junction bases: 5. The CDR3 protein is CASSGQGADEYF. The CDR3 DNA reads TGTGCCAGCAGTGGACAGGGGGCGGACGAGTACTTC.

J is TRBJ2-7 and V is TRBV7-9; TRBD2 matches at 7 bases. The V and J ends lost 4 bases and 2 bases, in that order; junction bases with no gene match: 8. CDR1 is SEHNR and CDR2 is FQNEAQ in the germline V gene (reference sequence). This CDR3 region has 15 residues. CDR3 loop: CASSWGETSTYEQYF. In nucleotides, the CDR3 is TGTGCCAGCAGCTGGGGGGAGACTAGCACCTACGAGCAGTACTTC.

This chain joins TRBV27 and TRBJ2-3; 8 nucleotides agree with TRBD2. The CDR3 consists of 15 residues. Germline-derived CDR1 and CDR2 are MNHEY and SMNVEV (reference sequence). V lost 4 bases, J lost 2 bases, and 5 bases stayed unmatched. CDR3 region: CASSSELADTDTQYF. The CDR3 DNA reads as TGTGCCAGCAGTTCGGAACTAGCGGACACAGATACGCAGTATTTT.

The CDR3 nucleotides are TGCGCCAGCAGTTCGGGCCTGGGTGAGAATGAGCAGTTCTTC. It codes for CASSSGLGENEQFF. The chain couples TRBV5-1 to TRBJ2-1, with D uncertain. CDR1 SGHRS and CDR2 YFSETQ come from the germline V gene. CDR3 length: 14 amino acids. Trimming pared 5 bases from V and 7 bases from J, leaving 16 bases between.

The genes are TRBV30 and TRBJ1-2; no definite D call. The CDR3 loop spans 13 amino acids. Germline values: CDR1 GTSNPN, CDR2 SVGIG (reference sequence). Trimming left V 5 bases short and J 0 bases short, with 10 bases between. The CDR3 is CAWGLESNYGYTF. The CDR3 nucleotides read TGTGCCTGGGGTTTGGAATCTAACTATGGCTACACCTTC.

This chain joins TRBV6-5 and TRBJ1-2; perhaps TRBD1 as D (6 bases). The ends were cut back, 2 bases at V and 8 bases at J, with 12 bases in the middle. The germline gives CDR1 MNHEY, CDR2 SVGAGI. The CDR3 is 13 amino acids. DNA of the CDR3: TGTGCCAGCAGTTACCGAAGACAGGAGGGCTACACCTTC. Translated: CASSYRRQEGYTF.

This clone showed up just a few times. The chain employs TRBV30 and TRBJ2-1; maybe TRBD1 (6 bases). This CDR3 spans 16 amino acids. The V gene's germline CDR1 is GTSNPN and CDR2 SVGIG (reference sequence). Between the trimmed V and J ends, which lost 1 base and 1 base, there was a span of 14 bases. The CDR3 region is CAWSGLTGPSYNEQFF. The DNA of the CDR3 is TGTGCCTGGAGTGGGCTAACAGGGCCTTCCTACAATGAGCAGTTCTTC. Based on the CDR3 plus reference TRBV30 and TRBJ2-1, the full variable domain is SQTIHQWPATLVQPVGSPLSLECTVEGTSNPNLYWYRQAAGRGLQLLFYSVGIGQISSEVPQNLSASRPQDRQFILSSKKLLLSDSGFYLCAWSGLTGPSYNEQFFGPGTRLTVL.

There are a few counts of this clone. The V gene is TRBV6-6, the J gene TRBJ2-2; no firm D call. Germline V CDR1 and CDR2: MNHNY, SVGAGI (reference sequence). This CDR3 has 11 residues. V was shortened by 7 bases and J by 6 bases, with 6 bases between the two germline ends. The CDR3 nucleotides are TGTGCCAGCACCCCCGCCGGGGAGCTGTTTTTT. It translates to CASTPAGELFF.

The V gene is TRBV29-1, the J gene TRBJ2-7; the D gene is possibly TRBD2 (5 bases). V was cut by 6 bases and J by 0 bases, with 12 bases left in between. Germline CDR1 and CDR2: SQVTM and ANQGSEA. This CDR3 has 13 residues. The CDR3 reads CSVGVGNSYEQYF. The CDR3 DNA is TGCAGCGTGGGAGTCGGGAACTCCTACGAGCAGTACTTC.

The gene calls are TRBV27 and TRBJ2-1; no definite D call. Trimming cost V 3 bases and J 7 bases, with 7 bases left between them. CDR1 MNHEY and CDR2 SMNVEV come from the germline V gene (reference sequence). The CDR3 runs 12 residues. This chain's CDR3 is CASSFPGNEQFF. CDR3 sequence (DNA): TGTGCCAGCAGTTTCCCTGGGAATGAGCAGTTCTTC.

J is TRBJ2-7 and V is TRBV30, with D possibly TRBD1 on 6 matching bases. Germline V CDR1 and CDR2: GTSNPN, SVGIG (reference sequence). The CDR3 sequence is 13 residues long. With 5 bases removed from V and 1 base from J, the gap between germline ends came to 12 bases. For the CDR3, the DNA is TGTGCCTGGGACACAGGGCCTTCCTACGAGCAGTACTTC. It specifies CAWDTGPSYEQYF. The full variable domain, in which reference TRBV30 and TRBJ2-7 provide the parts outside the CDR3, is SQTIHQWPATLVQPVGSPLSLECTVEGTSNPNLYWYRQAAGRGLQLLFYSVGIGQISSEVPQNLSASRPQDRQFILSSKKLLLSDSGFYLCAWDTGPSYEQYFGPGTRLTVT.